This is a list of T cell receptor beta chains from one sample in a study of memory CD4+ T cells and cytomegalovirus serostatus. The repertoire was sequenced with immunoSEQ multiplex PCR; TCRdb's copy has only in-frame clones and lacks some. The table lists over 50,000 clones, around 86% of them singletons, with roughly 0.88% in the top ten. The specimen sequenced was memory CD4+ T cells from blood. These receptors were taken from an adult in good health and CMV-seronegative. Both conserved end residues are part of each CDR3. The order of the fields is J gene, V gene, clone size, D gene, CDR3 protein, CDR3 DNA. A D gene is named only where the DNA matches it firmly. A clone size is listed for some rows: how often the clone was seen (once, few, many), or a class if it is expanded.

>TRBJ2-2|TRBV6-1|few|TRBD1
CASSPGTGYGELFF
TGTGCCAGCAGTCCCGGGACAGGGTACGGGGAGCTGTTTTTT
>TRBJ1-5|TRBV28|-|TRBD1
CASPPPGQLYSNQPQHF
TGTGCCAGCCCCCCCCCGGGACAGCTTTATAGCAATCAGCCCCAGCATTTT
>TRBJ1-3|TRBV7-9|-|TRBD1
CASSFPAGQGTGNTIYF
TGTGCCAGCAGCTTCCCAGCCGGACAGGGGACTGGAAACACCATATATTTT
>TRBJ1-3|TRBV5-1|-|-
CASSSQEGNTIYF
TGCGCCAGCAGCTCCCAAGAAGGAAACACCATATATTTT
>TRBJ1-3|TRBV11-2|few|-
CASSLGGGFSGNTIYF
TGTGCCAGCAGCTTAGGGGGGGGCTTCTCTGGAAACACCATATATTTT
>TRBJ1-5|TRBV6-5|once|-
CASSPRAPNQPQHF
TGTGCCAGCAGCCCCCGGGCCCCGAATCAGCCCCAGCATTTT
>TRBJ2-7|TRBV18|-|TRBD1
CASSPGQAPYEQYF
TGTGCCAGCTCACCGGGACAGGCGCCCTACGAGCAGTACTTC
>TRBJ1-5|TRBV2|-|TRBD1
CASAGDRGMNQPQHF
TGTGCCAGCGCTGGGGACAGGGGAATGAATCAGCCCCAGCATTTT
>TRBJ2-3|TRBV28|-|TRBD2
CASSSPLQPRTSGRDTQYF
TGTGCCAGCAGTTCCCCTCTTCAACCACGGACTAGCGGGAGAGATACGCAGTATTTT
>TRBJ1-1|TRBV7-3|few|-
CASSFARNTEAFF
TGTGCCAGCAGCTTCGCCCGGAACACTGAAGCTTTCTTT
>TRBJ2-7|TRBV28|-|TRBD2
CASSSPGLASEQYF
TGTGCCAGCAGTTCGCCGGGACTAGCGAGTGAGCAGTACTTC
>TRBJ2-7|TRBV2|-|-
CASSEQGAGYEQYF
TGTGCCAGCAGTGAACAGGGAGCGGGCTACGAGCAGTACTTC
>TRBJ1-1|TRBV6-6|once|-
CASLRGYTEAFF
TGTGCCAGCCTTCGGGGGTACACTGAAGCTTTCTTT
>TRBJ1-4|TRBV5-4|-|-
CASSPSLSTTNEKLFF
TGTGCCAGCAGCCCCAGTCTAAGTACAACTAATGAAAAACTGTTTTTT
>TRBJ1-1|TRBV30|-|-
CAWSPGRGIGTEAFF
TGTGCCTGGAGTCCAGGGCGGGGTATAGGCACTGAAGCTTTCTTT
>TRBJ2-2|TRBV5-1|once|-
CASSLDPNTGELFF
TGCGCCAGCAGCTTGGATCCTAACACCGGGGAGCTGTTTTTT
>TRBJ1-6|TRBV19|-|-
CASSIARNNSPLHF
TGTGCCAGTAGTATAGCCAGGAACAATTCACCCCTCCACTTT
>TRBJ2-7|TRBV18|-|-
CASSPPRGRVSGSYEQYF
TGTGCCAGCTCACCACCGAGAGGGCGCGTCTCAGGATCCTACGAGCAGTACTTC
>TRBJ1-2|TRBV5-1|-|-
CASSLAGQLSGGYTF
TGCGCCAGCAGCTTGGCGGGACAACTATCGGGTGGCTACACCTTC